These T cell receptor beta chains were read from a single sample in a study of T cell responses to AZD1222 COVID-19 vaccine. The repertoire was sequenced with immunoSEQ multiplex PCR; TCRdb's copy has only in-frame clones and lacks some. The sample lists some 79,000 clones, about three quarters seen once, with 47% in the top ten. Sequencing used peripheral blood, obtained 28 days after the second AZD1222 dose. The source is an adult who received the AZD1222 COVID-19 vaccine. The CDR3 runs from the conserved cysteine through the conserved F or W. D genes are given only for firm matches. Clone size is given for some rows only: seen once, a few or many times, or a class if the clone is expanded.

TRBJ1-4 TRBV10-3 - TRBD1 CAISQGEGNEKLFF TGTGCCATCAGTCAGGGGGAAGGTAATGAAAAACTGTTTTTT
TRBJ2-7 TRBV7-2 few TRBD1 CASSNQQGSYEQYF TGTGCCAGCAGCAACCAACAGGGGTCCTACGAGCAGTACTTC
TRBJ1-3 TRBV30 - - CAQQTRSGNTIYF TGTGCCCAACAGACCCGCTCTGGAAACACCATATATTTT
TRBJ2-6 TRBV20-1 - - CSASGRAGSGANVLTF TGCAGTGCTAGTGGGCGGGCCGGCTCTGGGGCCAACGTCCTGACTTTC
TRBJ1-2 TRBV19 - - CASSMARGTAYGYTF TGTGCCAGTAGTATGGCCCGGGGGACCGCTTATGGCTACACCTTC
TRBJ1-6 TRBV27 - - CASSFTGSLSPLHF TGTGCCAGCAGTTTCACAGGGAGTCTATCACCCCTCCACTTT
TRBJ2-3 TRBV3-1/TRBV3-2 - - CASAAGYSTDTQYF TGTGCCAGCGCGGCGGGGTATAGCACAGATACGCAGTATTTT
TRBJ2-7 TRBV28 - TRBD2 CASRPVPGLELEQYF TGTGCCAGCAGACCCGTGCCGGGACTAGAACTCGAGCAGTACTTC
TRBJ1-1 TRBV18 - - CASSPNSAKNTEAFF TGTGCCAGCTCACCAAATTCGGCCAAGAACACTGAAGCTTTCTTT
TRBJ1-6 TRBV25-1 few - CASSESTLGLYNSPLHF TGTGCCAGCAGTGAATCCACTCTGGGGCTTTATAATTCACCCCTCCACTTT
TRBJ2-7 TRBV29-1 - TRBD2 CSVAPSGGTYEQYF TGCAGCGTTGCCCCGAGCGGGGGAACCTACGAGCAGTACTTC
TRBJ2-1 TRBV6-5 - TRBD1 CASRTGGSGLNEQFF TGTGCCAGCAGGACAGGGGGTTCGGGGCTCAATGAGCAGTTCTTC
TRBJ2-1 TRBV27 few - CASSFRGYNEQFF TGTGCCAGCAGTTTCCGGGGGTACAATGAGCAGTTCTTC
TRBJ1-2 TRBV20-1 - - CSASPGVRGYTF TGCAGTGCTAGTCCAGGGGTAAGAGGCTACACCTTC
TRBJ1-4 TRBV28 once TRBD1 CASSPTGAGNEKLFF TGTGCCAGCAGCCCCACAGGGGCGGGTAATGAAAAACTGTTTTTT
TRBJ2-1 TRBV6-2/TRBV6-3 - - CASSSPSVLFYNEQFF TGTGCCAGCAGCTCCCCCTCTGTATTATTTTACAATGAGCAGTTCTTC
TRBJ1-5 TRBV6-1 - - CASSGTGTDFNQPQHF TGTGCCAGCAGTGGCACCGGGACGGACTTCAATCAGCCCCAGCATTTT
TRBJ1-3 TRBV7-2 - - CASSKWAASGNTIYF TGTGCCAGCAGCAAGTGGGCAGCCTCTGGAAACACCATATATTTT
TRBJ1-2 TRBV7-9 - - CASSLGQGLDDGYTF TGTGCCAGCAGCTTGGGTCAGGGACTGGATGATGGCTACACCTTC
TRBJ2-2 TRBV25-1 - - CASRDVSQNTGELFF TGTGCCAGCAGGGACGTGAGTCAGAACACCGGGGAGCTGTTTTTT
TRBJ2-5 TRBV9 - TRBD1 CASSVGGGAETQYF TGTGCCAGCAGCGTAGGAGGGGGCGCCGAGACCCAGTACTTC
TRBJ1-2 TRBV7-6 - TRBD1 CASSPVQGAQYGYTF TGTGCCAGCAGCCCCGTACAGGGGGCTCAATATGGCTACACCTTC
TRBJ2-1 TRBV7-2 - - CASSFDSYNEQFF TGTGCCAGCAGCTTTGATAGCTACAATGAGCAGTTCTTC
TRBJ1-2 TRBV7-9 - TRBD1 CASSLGTGGGGGYTF TGTGCCAGCAGCCTCGGGACAGGGGGAGGAGGTGGCTACACCTTC
TRBJ2-7 TRBV20-1 - - CSARGNYEQYF TGCAGTGCTAGAGGTAACTACGAGCAGTACTTC
TRBJ1-5 TRBV19 - - CASSIVGDGNQPQHF TGTGCCAGTAGTATAGTGGGGGATGGCAATCAGCCCCAGCATTTT
TRBJ2-7 TRBV5-6 - - CASSLGYGTYEQYF TGTGCCAGCAGCCTTGGTTACGGAACCTACGAGCAGTACTTC
TRBJ2-1 TRBV18 once TRBD2 CASALTSGSYNEQFF TGTGCCAGCGCTCTTACTAGCGGGAGTTACAATGAGCAGTTCTTC
TRBJ2-5 TRBV18 - TRBD2 CASSPPARGGRETQYF TGTGCCAGCTCACCACCGGCGCGGGGGGGCCGGGAGACCCAGTACTTC
TRBJ2-3 TRBV11-3 - - CASSLQNTDTQYF TGTGCCAGCAGCTTACAGAACACAGATACGCAGTATTTT
TRBJ2-5 TRBV30 many - CAWEPWDTMETQYF TGTGCCTGGGAACCCTGGGACACGATGGAGACCCAGTACTTC
TRBJ2-7 TRBV5-1 - - CASSVDSSTLSYEQYF TGCGCCAGCAGCGTGGACTCGTCTACCTTAAGCTACGAGCAGTACTTC
TRBJ2-7 TRBV11-1 - - CASSSLRAPEYEQYF TGTGCCAGCAGCTCTCTCCGGGCGCCCGAATACGAGCAGTACTTC
TRBJ2-4 TRBV11-2 - TRBD1 CASSPRQGATKNIQYF TGTGCCAGCAGCCCCAGACAGGGGGCGACCAAAAACATTCAGTACTTC
TRBJ2-2 TRBV30 once - CAWSAGTANTGELFF TGTGCCTGGAGTGCCGGGACGGCGAACACCGGGGAGCTGTTTTTT
TRBJ2-7 TRBV14 few TRBD2 CASRLAGGHEQYF TGTGCCAGCAGATTAGCGGGGGGCCACGAGCAGTACTTC
TRBJ2-3 TRBV7-9 - TRBD2 CASRAAGGDTDTQYF TGTGCCAGCAGAGCTGCGGGGGGAGACACAGATACGCAGTATTTT
TRBJ2-7 TRBV6-5 - - CASTDFAYEQYF TGTGCCAGCACCGACTTCGCCTACGAGCAGTACTTC
TRBJ2-1 TRBV7-3 few TRBD2 CASSLLAGGYNEQFF TGTGCCAGCAGCTTACTAGCGGGAGGGTACAATGAGCAGTTCTTC